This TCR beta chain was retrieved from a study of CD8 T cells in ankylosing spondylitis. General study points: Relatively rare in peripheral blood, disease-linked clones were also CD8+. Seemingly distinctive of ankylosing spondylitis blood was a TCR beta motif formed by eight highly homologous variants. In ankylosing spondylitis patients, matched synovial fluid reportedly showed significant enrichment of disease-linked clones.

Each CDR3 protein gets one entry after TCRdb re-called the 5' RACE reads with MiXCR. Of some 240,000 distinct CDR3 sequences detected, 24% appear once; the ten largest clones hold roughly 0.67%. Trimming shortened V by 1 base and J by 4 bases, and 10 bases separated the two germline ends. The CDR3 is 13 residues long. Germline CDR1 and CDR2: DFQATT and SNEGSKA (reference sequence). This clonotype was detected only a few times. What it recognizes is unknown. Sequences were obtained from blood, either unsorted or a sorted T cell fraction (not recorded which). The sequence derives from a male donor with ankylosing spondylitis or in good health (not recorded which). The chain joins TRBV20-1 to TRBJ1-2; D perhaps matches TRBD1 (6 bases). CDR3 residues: CSARVQGAYGYTF. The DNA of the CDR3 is TGCAGTGCTAGAGTACAGGGTGCCTATGGCTACACCTTC.